This T cell receptor beta chain is drawn from a study of blood T cell repertoires in COVID-19. Study details: COVID-19 samples from acute and convalescent phases originated in the United States, Italy and Spain. The cDNA or gDNA used as material had been derived from T cells, B-cell-depleted T cells, or PBMCs.

The Seattle patients joined while their infection was active and were tracked longitudinally afterward. Per the original methods: Estimation of nucleated cell counts relied on the amplification of reference gene primers. The method was immunoSEQ multiplex PCR; TCRdb's version includes in-frame clones alone and lacks a portion of them. V and J calls and clone size are those listed in that table; D and trimming were worked out from the DNA. This sample carries fewer than 200,000 clones, 80% to 90% of them seen once, and the ten largest clones take approximately 12%. Input material: peripheral blood. This receptor was obtained from a woman aged 65 to 85 with COVID-19, enrolled during active disease.

The CDR3 nucleotides are TGTGCCAGCTCATCGGAGACGGAGCCCCAGCATTTT. This encodes CASSSETEPQHF. V is TRBV18 and J is TRBJ1-5; D remains unclear. Trimming cost V 5 bases and J 8 bases, with 10 bases left between them. Germline V gives CDR1 KGHSH, CDR2 LQKENI. CDR3 size: 12 residues.